The 13 T cell receptor beta chains presented below share a single source sample, sequenced in a study of control samples from healthy donors and cancer patients (dated by TCRdb to 2019 to 2021). Library preparation was by the immunoSEQ multiplex PCR assay. This immuneACCESS table, as held by TCRdb, lists in-frame sequences with V and J called but not all clones. Of the missing ones, under half trace to an unresolved V gene in checked studies; the others have no known cause. The sample records 150,000 to 200,000 clones, around 90% of which are singletons. The ten largest clones represent about 11% of the sample. Sequencing was done on a sample of blood. Receptors were obtained from a man aged 25-40 years in good health.

This clone was detected only a few times. This rearrangement joins TRBV6-2 or TRBV6-3 to TRBJ1-4, with no clear D. From germline, CDR1 is MNHEY and CDR2 SVGEGT. Trimming left V 2 bases short and J 8 bases short, with 6 bases between. This CDR3 spans 12 amino acids. The CDR3 bases are TGTGCCAGCAGTTACGGCCGAGAAAAACTGTTTTTT. Translated, it gives CASSYGREKLFF.

This clone has only one observation. The CDR3 DNA is TGTGCCAGCAGGTTCCCCGGGACAGGGGTAACAAAGCAGTACTTC. Amino acids: CASRFPGTGVTKQYF. This sequence joins TRBV11-1 and TRBJ2-7; 10 positions agree with TRBD1. V shed 6 bases and J 8 bases; nucleotides not matched to a gene: 13. The CDR3 is 15 amino acids. CDR1 is SGHAT, CDR2 FQDESV, per germline (reference sequence).

The chain links TRBV27 to TRBJ2-3; D not certain. Germline CDR1 and CDR2: MNHEY and SMNVEV (reference sequence). V lost 5 bases, J lost 1 base, and 10 bases lay in between. This CDR3 contains 14 residues. The CDR3 region has the DNA TGTGCCAGCAGTCCGAGACCGGGCACAGATACGCAGTATTTT. This codes for CASSPRPGTDTQYF.

The chain links TRBV9 to TRBJ1-5; no reliable D call. The CDR3 length is 15 residues. In germline, CDR1 is SGDLS, CDR2 YYNGEE. Trimming shortened V by 4 bases and J by 5 bases, and 16 bases separated the two germline ends. The CDR3: CASSTKGAQDQPQHF. The CDR3 coding sequence is TGTGCCAGCAGCACGAAGGGAGCGCAGGATCAGCCCCAGCATTTT.

This clone was counted once. CDR3 coding DNA: TGTGCCAGCAGCCAAGATGATTCGGGACCCACAGATACGCAGTATTTT. Residues: CASSQDDSGPTDTQYF. V and J are TRBV3-1 (or the pseudogene TRBV3-2) and TRBJ2-3; TRBD1 or TRBD2 may be the D gene (5 bases each). The CDR3 is made up of 16 amino acids. V shed 0 bases and J shed 2 bases, with 12 bases lying between them. Germline V gives CDR1 LGHDT, CDR2 YNNKEL (reference sequence).

This clone was found once. V gene TRBV6-5 combines with J gene TRBJ1-3, with D uncertain. The CDR3 spans 14 residues. Trimming stripped 6 bases from V and 5 bases from J, with 14 bases between. Germline V gene lookup returns CDR1 MNHEY and CDR2 SVGAGI. The CDR3: CASRTSDIRNTIYF. CDR3 DNA: TGTGCCAGCAGGACCTCCGATATTCGAAACACCATATATTTT.

This clone is labeled as medium-sized. J is TRBJ2-7 and V is TRBV2; perhaps TRBD1 as D (5 bases). Deletions cut 10 bases from V and 2 bases from J, with 15 bases between. This CDR3 spans 13 amino acids. Germline CDR1 is SNHLY and CDR2 is FYNNEI. The CDR3: CATESDTAYEQYF. The CDR3, as DNA: TGTGCCACCGAATCGGACACGGCCTACGAGCAGTACTTC.

This chain connects TRBV9 to TRBJ1-3, with D perhaps TRBD1 (6 bases). V was cut by 0 bases and J by 3 bases, with 10 bases left in between. The CDR3 contains 15 residues. The germline CDR1 and CDR2 sequences are SGDLS and YYNGEE. The CDR3 loop reads CASSVDGGFGNTIYF. The CDR3 region has the DNA TGTGCCAGCAGCGTAGATGGGGGCTTTGGAAACACCATATATTTT.

The chain links TRBV24-1 to TRBJ1-5; 10 positions agree with TRBD1. This CDR3 region has 16 residues. Germline V gives CDR1 KGHDR, CDR2 SFDVKD. With 5 bases clipped from V and 0 bases from J, the junction kept 3 bases outside the gene matches. The chain's CDR3 is CATSGDRGFSNQPQHF. The DNA of the CDR3 is TGTGCCACCAGTGGGGACAGGGGCTTTAGCAATCAGCCCCAGCATTTT.

This clone was seen just once. The chain combines TRBV9 with TRBJ2-2, with TRBD2 matching over 14 bases. The CDR3 is 16 residues long. Germline V gene data show CDR1 as SGDLS and CDR2 as YYNGEE. After removal of 3 bases from V and 7 bases from J, the junction contained 5 bases not matched to a gene. The CDR3 DNA sequence: TGTGCCAGCAGCGCGGGACTAGCGGGAGATGTCGGGGAGCTGTTTTTT. Protein: CASSAGLAGDVGELFF.

A word on this clone: Other DNA sequences in this sample translate to the same CDR3. CDR3 nucleotide sequence: TGTGCCAGCAGCCGTGACTCTGGAAACACCATATATTTT. Translated, it gives CASSRDSGNTIYF. The J gene is TRBJ1-3, the V gene TRBV3-1 (or the pseudogene TRBV3-2); D gene uncertain. V was trimmed by 4 bases and J by 0 bases, leaving 4 bases between them. Germline V CDR1 and CDR2: LGHDT, YNNKEL (reference sequence). This CDR3 spans 13 amino acids.

The rearrangement links TRBV19 to TRBJ2-1, with D perhaps matching TRBD2 (5 bases). The CDR3 runs 17 residues. Germline assignment: CDR1 LNHDA and CDR2 SQIVND (reference sequence). Between the trimmed V and J ends, which lost 4 bases and 2 bases, there was a span of 18 bases. The CDR3 DNA sequence: TGTGCCAGTAGTACTCACCTTACTAGTTCCCCCTACAATGAGCAGTTCTTC. It specifies CASSTHLTSSPYNEQFF.

The chain couples TRBV5-4 to TRBJ1-1; D remains unclear. V dropped 2 bases and J dropped 8 bases, with 13 bases sitting between them. The CDR3 consists of 13 residues. The germline V gene has CDR1 SGHNT and CDR2 YYREEE (reference sequence). The CDR3 sequence: CASSFEQAGEAFF. CDR3 DNA: TGTGCCAGCAGCTTCGAGCAGGCCGGGGAAGCTTTCTTT.